Listed below are T cell receptor beta chains from one sample, sequenced in a study of regulatory T cells in long-lasting Graves disease. Using its own MiXCR run on the multiplex PCR reads, TCRdb lists one record per CDR3 protein. This table has hundreds of thousands of distinct CDR3 sequences, roughly 16% appearing once. This sample was also put to use in a study of T cells in Graves' hyperthyroidism and ophthalmopathy.

The starting material was peripheral blood mononuclear cells (PBMCs), obtained at new diagnosis, from a patient treated with antithyroid drugs. The receptors shown here come from a woman aged 25 to 45 with Graves disease. Each CDR3 is given without its conserved first and last residue. Each record gives: J gene, D gene, V gene, CDR3 protein. D genes are given only for firm matches.

J gene: TRBJ2-7; D gene: NA; V gene: TRBV20-1; CDR3 protein: SAIKVGYEQY
J gene: TRBJ1-5; D gene: TRBD1; V gene: TRBV7-8; CDR3 protein: ASTLGTVNQPQH
J gene: TRBJ1-2; D gene: NA; V gene: TRBV9; CDR3 protein: ASSVGDGPFGGYT
J gene: TRBJ2-7; D gene: TRBD2; V gene: TRBV25-1; CDR3 protein: ASSEWGSGRLYEQY
J gene: TRBJ2-1; D gene: NA; V gene: TRBV6-2/TRBV6-3; CDR3 protein: ASSKQPGIGNEQF
J gene: TRBJ2-7; D gene: NA; V gene: TRBV5-6; CDR3 protein: ASSVPDRGQYEQY
J gene: TRBJ2-4; D gene: NA; V gene: TRBV3-1; CDR3 protein: ASSQSLAKNIQY
J gene: TRBJ2-1; D gene: NA; V gene: TRBV6-1; CDR3 protein: ASRRKAEVRVSYNEQF
J gene: TRBJ2-7; D gene: NA; V gene: TRBV6-1; CDR3 protein: ASRLGTPPYEQY
J gene: TRBJ2-3; D gene: NA; V gene: TRBV5-1; CDR3 protein: ASSLGANTQY
J gene: TRBJ2-7; D gene: TRBD2; V gene: TRBV28; CDR3 protein: ASQPGLAGSPYEQY
J gene: TRBJ1-1; D gene: NA; V gene: TRBV14; CDR3 protein: ASSLVPEAF
J gene: TRBJ1-3; D gene: NA; V gene: TRBV29-1; CDR3 protein: SVEDQGSGNTIY
J gene: TRBJ2-5; D gene: NA; V gene: TRBV11-3; CDR3 protein: ASSRARGRETQY